The present TCR beta chain was sequenced within a study of shared clonotypes between healthy human individuals. Study findings and constraints: Donor scarcity curtailed the genetic and exposure-history diversity represented herein. Though the depth was large, rarefaction showed that sorted-subset sequencing was incomplete.

The CDR3 has 14 amino acids. Germline trimming cut 0 bases from V and 3 bases from J; bases unmatched to any gene: 0. Germline V gene lookup returns CDR1 MNHEY and CDR2 SVGAGI. This table comes from immunoSEQ multiplex PCR, and its TCRdb copy is limited to in-frame clones, with some not included. The data hold more than 2,000,000 clones, with roughly nine tenths observed a single time. Comments on this clone: Its specificity is not known.

Source material: naive CD4+ T cells sorted from blood. Stated subset: CD45RA+ positively selected. The genes are TRBV6-5 and TRBJ1-1; 8 bases map to TRBD1. This clonotype was sampled from a man between 18 and 29 years old in good health. The CDR3 nucleotides are TGTGCCAGCAGTTACTCGGACAGGGACACTGAAGCTTTCTTT. It is translated as CASSYSDRDTEAFF.